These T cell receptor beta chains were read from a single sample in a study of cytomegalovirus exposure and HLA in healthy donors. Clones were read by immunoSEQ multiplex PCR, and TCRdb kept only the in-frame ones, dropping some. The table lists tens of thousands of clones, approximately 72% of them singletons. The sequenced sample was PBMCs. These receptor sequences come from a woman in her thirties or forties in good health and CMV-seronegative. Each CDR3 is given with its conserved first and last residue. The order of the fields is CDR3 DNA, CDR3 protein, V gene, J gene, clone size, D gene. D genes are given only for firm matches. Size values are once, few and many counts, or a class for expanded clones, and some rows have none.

TGTGCCTGGAGTGTAAGGGCCACTAGCGGCGAGCAGTACTTC	CAWSVRATSGEQYF	TRBV30	TRBJ2-7	-	TRBD2
TGTGCCAGCAGCCAAAGGGGCAATACTAATGAAAAACTGTTTTTT	CASSQRGNTNEKLFF	TRBV14	TRBJ1-4	-	-
TGTGCCAGCAGTTATGGACAGGGTACTAATGAAAAACTGTTTTTT	CASSYGQGTNEKLFF	TRBV6-5	TRBJ1-4	few	TRBD1
TGTGCCAGCAGCTTATGGCGGGATCCCTACAATGAGCAGTTCTTC	CASSLWRDPYNEQFF	TRBV11-2	TRBJ2-1	-	-
TGTGCCATCAGTGACCTAGGTGTCCACACTGAAGCTTTCTTT	CAISDLGVHTEAFF	TRBV10-3	TRBJ1-1	-	-
TGTGCCAGCAGTTTAGGGGGCCCCGGAGAGCAGTTCTTC	CASSLGGPGEQFF	TRBV28	TRBJ2-1	once	-
TGTGCCAGCAGTGAAGCAGCAGGTGGCTACACCTTC	CASSEAAGGYTF	TRBV6-1	TRBJ1-2	-	-
TGTGCCAGCAGTTCCCTTTTCCAGGAAGGGGTCCACGAGCAGTACTTC	CASSSLFQEGVHEQYF	TRBV6-5	TRBJ2-7	-	-
TGTGCCAGTAGTATAGCGTTTTGGACAGTGTATGGCTACACCTTC	CASSIAFWTVYGYTF	TRBV19	TRBJ1-2	-	-
TGCGCCAGCTCCTCTTGGGACAGGCCCTCGGTAGAGCAGTACTTC	CASSSWDRPSVEQYF	TRBV5-1	TRBJ2-7	-	TRBD1
TGTGCCAGCAGTGCAGTGAAGGGGATCAATCAGCCCCAGCATTTT	CASSAVKGINQPQHF	TRBV2	TRBJ1-5	-	-
TGTGCCAGTAGCCTTGGGACAGGGGCTTGGACTGAAGCTTTCTTT	CASSLGTGAWTEAFF	TRBV19	TRBJ1-1	-	TRBD1
TGTGCCAGCAGCAAACAAACGGGGACAGCTAGCAATCAGCCCCAGCATTTT	CASSKQTGTASNQPQHF	TRBV7-2	TRBJ1-5	once	TRBD1
TGTGCCAGCAGTTACGGGACAGATTATAGCAATCAGCCCCAGCATTTT	CASSYGTDYSNQPQHF	TRBV6-6	TRBJ1-5	few	TRBD1
TGCGCCAGCAGCTTGGCGGTAAAAGGGGACATTCAGTACTTC	CASSLAVKGDIQYF	TRBV5-1	TRBJ2-4	-	-
TGTGCCAGTAGTACGAGCTCCAGGGGAGAAGTCAATAAGGCCACTGAAGCTTTCTTT	CASSTSSRGEVNKATEAFF	TRBV19	TRBJ1-1	few	-
TGTGCCATCAACCCCTCGGGACAGGGAGAAGCTTTCTTT	CAINPSGQGEAFF	TRBV10-3	TRBJ1-1	few	TRBD1
TGTGCCAGTAGTATGGGGGGACTCCAGTACTTC	CASSMGGLQYF	TRBV19	TRBJ2-5	-	-
TGTGCCAGCAGCCCTCTCGGGGAGGAGTATGAGCAGTTCTTC	CASSPLGEEYEQFF	TRBV14	TRBJ2-1	-	-
TGCAGCGTTCCCCTAGCGGGAGGGCCCGGGGAGCTGTTTTTT	CSVPLAGGPGELFF	TRBV29-1	TRBJ2-2	-	TRBD2
TGTGCCAGCAGCGCCCTAGCAACAGATACGCAGTATTTT	CASSALATDTQYF	TRBV7-8	TRBJ2-3	-	-
TGTGCCAGCAGCTTGTACGCGGGAGGGTCCTACAATGAGCAGTTCTTC	CASSLYAGGSYNEQFF	TRBV5-6	TRBJ2-1	-	TRBD2
TGTGCCACCAGCAGAGAACTAGTGGGCGAGCAGTACTTC	CATSRELVGEQYF	TRBV15	TRBJ2-7	-	-
TGTGCCAGCAGTTTATCCGACAGAAGCAATCAGCCCCGGCATTTT	CASSLSDRSNQPRHF	TRBV28	TRBJ1-5	-	-
TGTGCCAGTAGTAGAGACAGGTGGAACACTGAAGCTTTCTTT	CASSRDRWNTEAFF	TRBV19	TRBJ1-1	-	-
TGTGCCAGCAGCTTAGGAAGGGGGCCCCCCTACGAGCAGTACTTC	CASSLGRGPPYEQYF	TRBV11-2	TRBJ2-7	-	TRBD1
TGTGCCAGCAGTGGAGGGCTGTCTAGTTCCTACGAGCAGTACTTC	CASSGGLSSSYEQYF	TRBV2	TRBJ2-7	-	-
TGTGCCAGCAGTTTAGAAGCGGGGATATACGAGCAGTACTTC	CASSLEAGIYEQYF	TRBV6-6	TRBJ2-7	-	TRBD2
TGTGCCAGCAGTCCCGGGACAGGGGGTCGGGATACGCAGTATTTT	CASSPGTGGRDTQYF	TRBV27	TRBJ2-3	-	TRBD1
TGTGCCAGCAGCTTCAGGGGCAGGGTAGCGGGAAAACAAGAGACCCAGTACTTC	CASSFRGRVAGKQETQYF	TRBV5-4	TRBJ2-5	-	TRBD2
TGTGCCAGCAGTTCCAGCGGGAGGCGCTACGAGCAGTACTTC	CASSSSGRRYEQYF	TRBV28	TRBJ2-7	-	TRBD2
TGTGCCAGCAGCCAGGGTAGCAATAGCAATCAGCCCCAGCATTTT	CASSQGSNSNQPQHF	TRBV27	TRBJ1-5	-	-
TGTGCCAGTAGTATCGCTGGACTAGCGCCGTACGAGCAGTACTTC	CASSIAGLAPYEQYF	TRBV19	TRBJ2-7	-	TRBD2
TGTGCCAGCAGTCCCCCAGACAGGGCATATCAGCCCCAGCATTTT	CASSPPDRAYQPQHF	TRBV28	TRBJ1-5	-	TRBD1
TGTGCCAGCAGTACAGGGGCTTTCATGAACACTGAAGCTTTCTTT	CASSTGAFMNTEAFF	TRBV28	TRBJ1-1	-	TRBD1
TGCGCCAGCAGCTTCGAAATAACAGAGAACACTGAAGCTTTCTTT	CASSFEITENTEAFF	TRBV5-1	TRBJ1-1	-	-
TGTGCCAGCAGTTCCCGGGACAGGGCTCAAGATACGCAGTATTTT	CASSSRDRAQDTQYF	TRBV27	TRBJ2-3	-	TRBD1
TGTGCCAGTAGTAGCGGGACAGGAAATAGCAATCAGCCCCAGCATTTT	CASSSGTGNSNQPQHF	TRBV19	TRBJ1-5	-	TRBD1
TGTGCCAGCAGTGCCCGGGACAGAGAATATAATTCACCCCTCCACTTT	CASSARDREYNSPLHF	TRBV6-1	TRBJ1-6	-	TRBD1
TGTGCCAGCACACCCTCCGGGACTAGCGGGATAGATACGCAGTATTTT	CASTPSGTSGIDTQYF	TRBV5-4	TRBJ2-3	-	TRBD2
TGTGCCAGCAGTCTTCCGGGACAGGGGGCCTACGAGCAGTACTTC	CASSLPGQGAYEQYF	TRBV28	TRBJ2-7	-	TRBD1
TGTGCCAGCAGCTTGTCAGGGCTTGGAAACACCATATATTTT	CASSLSGLGNTIYF	TRBV7-2	TRBJ1-3	-	-
TGTGCCTCAACTCGGGGGACAGGGGCCTACGAGCAGTACTTC	CASTRGTGAYEQYF	TRBV30	TRBJ2-7	-	TRBD1
TGTGCCAGCAGCCCTGGGGAGGCTAGCGGGAGCCTGGACACCGGGGAGCTGTTTTTT	CASSPGEASGSLDTGELFF	TRBV4-2	TRBJ2-2	few	TRBD2
TGTGCCAGCAGCTTAGATTGGGGACGGAGCGGGACCGGGGAGCTGTTTTTT	CASSLDWGRSGTGELFF	TRBV11-3	TRBJ2-2	-	-
TGTGCCAGCAGTTTTTTGGGGAGGGGCTACACCTTC	CASSFLGRGYTF	TRBV28	TRBJ1-2	-	-
TGTGCCAGCAGTTACTCGGGACTGAGAAATGGCTACACCTTC	CASSYSGLRNGYTF	TRBV6-6	TRBJ1-2	-	-
TGTGCCAGCTCCGGGGGTTTCTCTGGAAACACCATATATTTT	CASSGGFSGNTIYF	TRBV19	TRBJ1-3	once	-
TGCAGCGTTGACGGGGCTAGCGGGACGGCATGTGAGCAGTTCTTC	CSVDGASGTACEQFF	TRBV29-1	TRBJ2-1	-	TRBD2